This passage covers 13 T cell receptor beta chains from one sample sequenced in a study of long-term antiretroviral therapy in people with HIV. Researchers ran immunoSEQ v3.0 at survey level. Repertoires were generated with immunoSEQ multiplex PCR, while TCRdb's copy carries only in-frame clones and drops some. Of tens of thousands of clones in the sample, roughly 96% were seen once. The sample here was unsorted PBMCs, taken approximately 6.1 years after starting antiretroviral therapy. These receptors came from a man aged 30 to 39 with HIV.

J is TRBJ2-3 and V is TRBV4-1; D is ambiguous. The germline V and J ends were trimmed by 3 bases and 5 bases, with 15 bases remaining between them. CDR1 is MGHRA, CDR2 YSYEKL, per germline. The CDR3 runs 15 residues. The CDR3, as DNA: TGCGCCAGCAGCCATTCTGAAAGAATACAAGATACGCAGTATTTT. This codes for CASSHSERIQDTQYF.

The chain recombines TRBV29-1 with TRBJ1-2, with 8 bases that match TRBD1. The CDR3 totals 15 residues. V shed 7 bases and J 3 bases; nucleotides not matched to a gene: 13. CDR1 is SQVTM, CDR2 ANQGSEA, per germline. The CDR3 reads CSAEAQGEIYYGYTF. CDR3 bases: TGCAGCGCGGAAGCACAGGGGGAGATTTACTATGGCTACACCTTC.

The chain links TRBV29-1 to TRBJ2-1; D ambiguous. The CDR3 is 11 residues long. Germline V gives CDR1 SQVTM, CDR2 ANQGSEA. V was trimmed by 3 bases and J by 4 bases, leaving 4 bases between them. CDR3 DNA: TGCAGCGTTGAGCATTACAATGAGCAGTTCTTC. Its protein product is CSVEHYNEQFF.

This chain connects TRBV25-1 to TRBJ2-7, with D tentatively TRBD1 (5 bases). Trimming cost V 3 bases and J 1 base, with 13 bases left between them. The germline V gene encodes CDR1 MGHDK and CDR2 SYGVNS. CDR3 size: 15 residues. The CDR3 reads CASSDRTRDSYEQYF. The DNA of the CDR3 is TGTGCCAGCAGTGATAGGACACGAGATTCCTACGAGCAGTACTTC.

The genes are TRBV5-6 and TRBJ1-1, with D possibly matching TRBD1 (6 bases). Trimming left V 0 bases short and J 11 bases short, with 14 bases between. CDR1 and CDR2 (germline): SGHDT, YYEEEE. CDR3 length equals 13 residues. In DNA, the CDR3 is TGTGCCAGCAGCTTGGCGCAGGGGCACATGGCTTTCTTT. Translated: CASSLAQGHMAFF.

About this clone: One end of the junction does not line up with germline, which may come from a read error. The rearrangement links TRBV7-7 to TRBJ2-1, with 10 bases fitting TRBD1. The CDR3 has 17 residues. Germline CDR1 SSHAT, CDR2 FNYEAQ (reference sequence). The CDR3 region has the DNA TGTGCTAGCAGCAATGGACCGGGACAGGGGCCGGACAATGAGCAGTTCTTC. It encodes CASSNGPGQGPDNEQFF.

The rearrangement links TRBV28 to TRBJ1-2, with a weak D call TRBD1 (5 bases). The CDR3 is 12 residues long. From germline, CDR1 is MDHEN and CDR2 SYDVKM. V was clipped by 6 bases and J by 8 bases, with 13 bases between them. CDR3 amino acids: CASSLTARGYTF. CDR3 nucleotides: TGTGCCAGCAGCCTGACAGCTAGGGGCTACACCTTC.

This chain connects TRBV25-1 to TRBJ2-5; D is unclear. Judging by the DNA end, TRBJ2-7 fits better; the J call may be wrong. This CDR3 has 14 amino acids. CDR1 and CDR2 from the germline V gene are MGHDK and SYGVNS. In nucleotides, the CDR3 is TGTGCCAGCAGTGAATTTGGCAGGACCTACGAGCAGTACTTC. Translated: CASSEFGRTYEQYF.

The chain's CDR3 is CASSFLPGLAGGSDTQYF. The CDR3 region has the DNA TGCGCCAGCAGCTTCCTCCCCGGACTAGCGGGAGGGTCAGATACGCAGTATTTT. This chain connects TRBV5-1 to TRBJ2-3; 15 bases are shared with TRBD2. Per germline, CDR1 SGHRS and CDR2 YFSETQ. Losses at the gene ends were 2 bases for V and 4 bases for J; bases not matched to a gene: 8. This CDR3 region has 18 residues.

The chain uses TRBV29-1 and TRBJ2-4; D call uncertain. The CDR3 consists of 13 residues. The ends were cut back, 5 bases at V and 0 bases at J, with 8 bases in the middle. From germline, CDR1 is SQVTM and CDR2 ANQGSEA. This CDR3 is CSVPAIAKNIQYF. The CDR3 DNA sequence: TGCAGCGTTCCGGCCATAGCCAAAAACATTCAGTACTTC.

The V call is TRBV30, the J call TRBJ1-3; D is ambiguous. Germline V CDR1 and CDR2: GTSNPN, SVGIG (reference sequence). V dropped 7 bases and J dropped 5 bases, with 9 bases sitting between them. CDR3 length equals 11 residues. CDR3 loop: CASTSRNTIYF. CDR3 sequence (DNA): TGTGCCTCCACTAGCCGAAACACCATATATTTT.

Here the CDR3 reads CASTFGYRVGEQYF. The CDR3 nucleotides are TGTGCCAGCACCTTCGGGTACAGGGTGGGGGAGCAGTACTTC. This chain connects TRBV28 to TRBJ2-7; possibly TRBD1 for D (6 bases). V lost 7 bases, J lost 7 bases, and 20 bases lay in between. Germline CDR1 is MDHEN and CDR2 is SYDVKM. The CDR3 totals 14 residues.

The CDR3: CASSLVKTGELFF. The DNA of the CDR3 is TGTGCCAGCAGCTTAGTAAAGACCGGGGAGCTGTTTTTT. V is TRBV7-2 and J is TRBJ2-2; the D is unclear. CDR3 length: 13 residues. V dropped 1 base and J dropped 5 bases, with 5 bases sitting between them. The germline V gene encodes CDR1 SGHTA and CDR2 FQGNSA.